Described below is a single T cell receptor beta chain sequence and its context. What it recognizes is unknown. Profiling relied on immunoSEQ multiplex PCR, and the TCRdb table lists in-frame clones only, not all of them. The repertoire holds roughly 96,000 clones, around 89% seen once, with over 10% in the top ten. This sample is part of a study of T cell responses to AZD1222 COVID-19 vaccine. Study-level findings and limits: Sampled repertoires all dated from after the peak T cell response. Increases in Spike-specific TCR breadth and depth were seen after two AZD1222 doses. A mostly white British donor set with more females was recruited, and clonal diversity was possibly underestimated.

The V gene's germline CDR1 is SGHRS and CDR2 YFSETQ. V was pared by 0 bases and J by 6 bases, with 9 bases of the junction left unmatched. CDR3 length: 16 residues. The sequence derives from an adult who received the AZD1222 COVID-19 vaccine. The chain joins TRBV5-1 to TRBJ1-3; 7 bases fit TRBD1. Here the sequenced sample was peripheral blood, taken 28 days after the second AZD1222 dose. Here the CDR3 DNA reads TGCGCCAGCAGCTTGGCCGTAGGGGGCTCTCTAAACACCATATATTTT. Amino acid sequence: CASSLAVGGSLNTIYF.